This TCR beta chain was captured in a study of response to subunit inactivated influenza vaccine. Using its own MiXCR run on the RT-PCR reads, TCRdb lists one record per CDR3 protein. Of roughly 500,000 distinct CDR3 sequences in the sample, approximately 15% were seen once. For this clonotype: Its specificity is unknown.

The ends lost 4 bases at V and 10 bases at J; junction bases unmatched: 8. This CDR3 contains 14 residues. Germline V gives CDR1 MNHEY, CDR2 SVGEGT. Study findings and constraints: The authors suggested that few new T cells are recruited per seasonal influenza vaccination.

Source: CD4+ T cells sorted from PBMCs, taken roughly 24 months after vaccination. This chain links TRBV6-2 or TRBV6-3 with TRBJ2-1; 9 positions agree with TRBD2. This sequence originates from a man between 50 and 70 years old who received an inactivated influenza vaccine. The CDR3 reads CASSSPGLAHEQFF. The CDR3 bases are TGTGCCAGCAGTTCCCCGGGACTAGCCCACGAGCAGTTCTTC.